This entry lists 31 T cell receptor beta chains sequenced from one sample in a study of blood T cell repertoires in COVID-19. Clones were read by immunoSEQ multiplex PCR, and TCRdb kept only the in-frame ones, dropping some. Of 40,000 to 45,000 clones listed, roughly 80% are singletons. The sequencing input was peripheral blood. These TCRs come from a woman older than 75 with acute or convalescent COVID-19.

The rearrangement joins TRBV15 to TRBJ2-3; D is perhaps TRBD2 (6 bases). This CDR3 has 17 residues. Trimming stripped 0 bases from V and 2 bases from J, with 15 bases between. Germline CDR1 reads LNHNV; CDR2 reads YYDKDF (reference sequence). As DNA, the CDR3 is TGTGCCACCAGCAGAGAGGGGGGAACAGGTGTCACAGATACGCAGTATTTT. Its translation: CATSREGGTGVTDTQYF.

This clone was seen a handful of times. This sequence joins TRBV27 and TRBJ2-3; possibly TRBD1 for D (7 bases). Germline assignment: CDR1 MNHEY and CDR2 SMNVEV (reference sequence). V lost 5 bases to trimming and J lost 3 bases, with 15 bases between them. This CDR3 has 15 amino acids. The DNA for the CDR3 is TGTGCCAGCAGTACCAGGGGGGCGTTAACAGATACGCAGTATTTT. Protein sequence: CASSTRGALTDTQYF.

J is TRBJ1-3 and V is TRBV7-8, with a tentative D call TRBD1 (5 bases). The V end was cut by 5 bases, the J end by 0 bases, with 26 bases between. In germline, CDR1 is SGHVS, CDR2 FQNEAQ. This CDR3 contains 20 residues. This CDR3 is CASSLSWGGAGSSSGNTIYF. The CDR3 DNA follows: TGTGCCAGCAGCCTATCTTGGGGCGGGGCAGGCTCGAGCTCTGGAAACACCATATATTTT.

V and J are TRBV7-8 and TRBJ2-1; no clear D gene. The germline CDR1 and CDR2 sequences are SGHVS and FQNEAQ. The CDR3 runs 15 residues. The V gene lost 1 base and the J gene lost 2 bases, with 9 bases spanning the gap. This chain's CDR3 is CASSLVSSPYNEQFF. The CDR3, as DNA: TGTGCCAGCAGCTTAGTCTCGTCCCCCTACAATGAGCAGTTCTTC.

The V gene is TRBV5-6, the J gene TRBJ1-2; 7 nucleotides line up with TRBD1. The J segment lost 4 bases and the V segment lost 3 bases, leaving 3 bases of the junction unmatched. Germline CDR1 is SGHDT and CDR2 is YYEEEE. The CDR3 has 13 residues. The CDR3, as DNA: TGTGCCAGCAGCTCGGGACAGTCCTATGGCTACACCTTC. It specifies CASSSGQSYGYTF.

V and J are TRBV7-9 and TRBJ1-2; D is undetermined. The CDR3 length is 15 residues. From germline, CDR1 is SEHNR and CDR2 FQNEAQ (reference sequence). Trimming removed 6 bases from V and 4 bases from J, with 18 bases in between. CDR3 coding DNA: TGTGCCAGCAGTCCCGACTTGGGTACGGGCTATGGCTACACCTTC. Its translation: CASSPDLGTGYGYTF.

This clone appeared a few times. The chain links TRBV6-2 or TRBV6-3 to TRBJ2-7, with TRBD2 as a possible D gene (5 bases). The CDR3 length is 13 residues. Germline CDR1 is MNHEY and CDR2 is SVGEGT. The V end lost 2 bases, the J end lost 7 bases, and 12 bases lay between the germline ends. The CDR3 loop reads CASSYNPTREQYF. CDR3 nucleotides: TGTGCCAGCAGTTACAACCCCACTAGGGAGCAGTACTTC.

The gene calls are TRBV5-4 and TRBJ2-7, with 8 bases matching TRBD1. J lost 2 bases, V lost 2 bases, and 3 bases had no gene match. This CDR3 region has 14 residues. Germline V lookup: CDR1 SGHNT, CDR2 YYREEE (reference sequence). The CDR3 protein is CASSLDRGPYEQYF. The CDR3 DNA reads TGTGCCAGCAGCTTAGACAGGGGCCCCTACGAGCAGTACTTC.

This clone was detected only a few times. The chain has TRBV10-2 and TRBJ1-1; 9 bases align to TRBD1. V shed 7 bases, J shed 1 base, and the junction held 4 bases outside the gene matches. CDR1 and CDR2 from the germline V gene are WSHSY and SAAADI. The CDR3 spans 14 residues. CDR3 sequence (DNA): TGCGCCAGCATTACGACAGGGGGGAACACTGAAGCTTTCTTT. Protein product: CASITTGGNTEAFF.

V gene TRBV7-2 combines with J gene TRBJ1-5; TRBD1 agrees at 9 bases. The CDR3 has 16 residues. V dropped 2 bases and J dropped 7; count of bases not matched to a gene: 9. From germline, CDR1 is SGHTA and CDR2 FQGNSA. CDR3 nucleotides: TGTGCCAGCAGCTTAATGGGGGGAACAGGGGGCCAGCCCCAGCATTTT. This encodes CASSLMGGTGGQPQHF.

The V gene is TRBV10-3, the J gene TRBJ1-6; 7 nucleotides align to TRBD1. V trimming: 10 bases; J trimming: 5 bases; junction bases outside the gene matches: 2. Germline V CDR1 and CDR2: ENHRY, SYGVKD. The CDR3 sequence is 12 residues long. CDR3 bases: TGTGCCACCGGGACAGATAATTCACCCCTCCACTTT. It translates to CATGTDNSPLHF.

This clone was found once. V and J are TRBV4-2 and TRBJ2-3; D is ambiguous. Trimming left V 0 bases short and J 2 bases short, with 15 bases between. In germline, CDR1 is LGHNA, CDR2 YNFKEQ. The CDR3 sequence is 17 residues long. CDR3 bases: TGTGCCAGCAGCCAAGAGTTGGCCTTACACACCACAGATACGCAGTATTTT. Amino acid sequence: CASSQELALHTTDTQYF.

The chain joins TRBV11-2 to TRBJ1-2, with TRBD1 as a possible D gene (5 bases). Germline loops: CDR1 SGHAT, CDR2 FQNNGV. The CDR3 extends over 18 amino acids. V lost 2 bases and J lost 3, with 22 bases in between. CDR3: CASSLSRDLLSRHYGYTF. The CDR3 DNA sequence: TGTGCCAGCAGCTTAAGCCGGGACTTGCTTTCCCGGCACTATGGCTACACCTTC.

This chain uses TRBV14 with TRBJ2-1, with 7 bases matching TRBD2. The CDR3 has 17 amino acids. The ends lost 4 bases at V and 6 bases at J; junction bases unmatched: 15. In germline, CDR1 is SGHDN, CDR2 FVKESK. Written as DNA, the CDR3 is TGTGCCAGCAGCCTGGGGTTGGGAGGGACCAAACCCAATGAGCAGTTCTTC. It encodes CASSLGLGGTKPNEQFF.

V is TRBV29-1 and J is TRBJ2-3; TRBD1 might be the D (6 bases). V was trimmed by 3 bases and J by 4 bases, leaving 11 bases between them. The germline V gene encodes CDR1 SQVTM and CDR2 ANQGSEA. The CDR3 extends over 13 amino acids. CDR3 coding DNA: TGCAGCGTTGATGGACAGCTTTCAGATACGCAGTATTTT. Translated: CSVDGQLSDTQYF.

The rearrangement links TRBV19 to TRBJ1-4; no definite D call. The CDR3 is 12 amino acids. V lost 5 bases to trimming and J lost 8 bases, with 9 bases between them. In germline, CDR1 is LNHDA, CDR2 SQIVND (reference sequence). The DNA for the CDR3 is TGTGCCAGTAGTCCCCGGGAGGAAAAACTGTTTTTT. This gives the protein CASSPREEKLFF.

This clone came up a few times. The CDR3 here is CASSLSGRGRYEQYF. In DNA, the CDR3 is TGTGCCAGCAGCCTTAGCGGGAGGGGAAGGTACGAGCAGTACTTC. The chain is built from TRBV7-9 and TRBJ2-7, with TRBD2 identical over 11 bases. V gave up 5 bases and J gave up 4 bases; unmatched junction bases: 7. Germline V gene lookup returns CDR1 SEHNR and CDR2 FQNEAQ (reference sequence). The CDR3 totals 15 residues.

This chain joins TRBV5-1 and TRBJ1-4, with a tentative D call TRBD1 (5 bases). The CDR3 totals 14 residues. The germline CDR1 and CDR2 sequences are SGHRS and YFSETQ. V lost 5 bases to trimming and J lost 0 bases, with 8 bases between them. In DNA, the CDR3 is TGCGCCAGCAGTGAAGGGGCAACTAATGAAAAACTGTTTTTT. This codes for CASSEGATNEKLFF.

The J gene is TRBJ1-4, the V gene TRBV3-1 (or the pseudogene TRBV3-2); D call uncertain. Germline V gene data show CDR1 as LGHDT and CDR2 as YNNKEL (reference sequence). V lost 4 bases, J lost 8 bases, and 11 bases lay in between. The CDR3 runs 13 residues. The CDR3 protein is CASSRYPGEKLFF. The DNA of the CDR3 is TGTGCCAGCAGCCGCTACCCGGGGGAAAAACTGTTTTTT.

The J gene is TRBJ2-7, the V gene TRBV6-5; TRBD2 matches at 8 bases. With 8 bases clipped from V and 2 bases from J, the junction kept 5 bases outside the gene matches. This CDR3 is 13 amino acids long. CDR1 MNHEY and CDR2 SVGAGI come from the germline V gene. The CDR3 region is CASLRGGTYEQYF. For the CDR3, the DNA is TGTGCCAGCCTCCGGGGGGGGACCTACGAGCAGTACTTC.

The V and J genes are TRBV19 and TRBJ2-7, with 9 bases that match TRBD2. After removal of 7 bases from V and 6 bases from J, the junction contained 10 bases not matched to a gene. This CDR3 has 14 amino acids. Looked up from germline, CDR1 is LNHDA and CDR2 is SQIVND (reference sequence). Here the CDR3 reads CASTPGVAGAEQYF. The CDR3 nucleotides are TGTGCCAGTACCCCCGGGGTAGCGGGAGCCGAGCAGTACTTC.

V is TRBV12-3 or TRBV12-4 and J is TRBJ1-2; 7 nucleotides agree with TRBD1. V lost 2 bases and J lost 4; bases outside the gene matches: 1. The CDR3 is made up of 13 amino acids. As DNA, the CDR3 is TGTGCCAGCAGTTTAAGACAGGGCTATGGCTACACCTTC. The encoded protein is CASSLRQGYGYTF.

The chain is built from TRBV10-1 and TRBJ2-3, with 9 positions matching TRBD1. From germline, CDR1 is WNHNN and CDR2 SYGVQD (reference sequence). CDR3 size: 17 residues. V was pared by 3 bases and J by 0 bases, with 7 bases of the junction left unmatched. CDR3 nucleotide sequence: TGCGCCAGCAGTGACTATACAGGGGGCTCCAGCACAGATACGCAGTATTTT. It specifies CASSDYTGGSSTDTQYF.

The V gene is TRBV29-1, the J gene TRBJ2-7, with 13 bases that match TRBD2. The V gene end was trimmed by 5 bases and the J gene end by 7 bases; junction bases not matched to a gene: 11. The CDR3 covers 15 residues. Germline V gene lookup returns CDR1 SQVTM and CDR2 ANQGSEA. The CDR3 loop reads CSVHLGLAGAGEQYF. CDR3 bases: TGCAGCGTTCACCTAGGACTAGCGGGAGCAGGTGAGCAGTACTTC.

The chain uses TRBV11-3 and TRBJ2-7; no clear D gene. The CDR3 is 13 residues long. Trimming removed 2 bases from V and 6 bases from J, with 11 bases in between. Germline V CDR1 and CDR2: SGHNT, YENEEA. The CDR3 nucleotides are TGTGCCAGCAGCTTAAGTAGTAACGGCGAGCAGTACTTC. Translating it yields CASSLSSNGEQYF. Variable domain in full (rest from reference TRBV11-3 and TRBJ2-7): EAGVVQSPRYKIIEKKQPVAFWCNPISGHNTLYWYLQNLGQGPELLIRYENEEAVDDSQLPKDRFSAERLKGVDSTLKIQPAELGDSAVYLCASSLSSNGEQYFGPGTRLTVT.

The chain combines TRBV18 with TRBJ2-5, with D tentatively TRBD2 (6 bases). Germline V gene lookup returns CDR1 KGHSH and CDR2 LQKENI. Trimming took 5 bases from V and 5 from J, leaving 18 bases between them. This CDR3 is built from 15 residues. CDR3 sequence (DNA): TGTGCCAGCTCATCGCGGCGACGGGAGTATGAGACCCAGTACTTC. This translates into CASSSRRREYETQYF.

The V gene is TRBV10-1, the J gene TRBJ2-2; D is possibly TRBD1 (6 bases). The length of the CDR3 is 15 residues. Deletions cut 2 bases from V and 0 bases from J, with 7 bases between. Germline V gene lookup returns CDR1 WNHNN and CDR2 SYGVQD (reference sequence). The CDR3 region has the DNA TGCGCCAGCAGTGAGGGGGGCTCGAACACCGGGGAGCTGTTTTTT. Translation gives CASSEGGSNTGELFF.

CDR3 residues: CASYAGGTNQPQHF. DNA of the CDR3: TGTGCCAGTTATGCGGGGGGAACGAATCAGCCCCAGCATTTT. V gene TRBV19 combines with J gene TRBJ1-5; TRBD1 might be the D (5 bases). This CDR3 region has 14 residues. Germline CDR1 is LNHDA and CDR2 is SQIVND (reference sequence). V dropped 8 bases and J dropped 4 bases, with 15 bases sitting between them. Filled out from reference TRBV19 and TRBJ1-5, the complete variable domain reads DGGITQSPKYLFRKEGQNVTLSCEQNLNHDAMYWYRQDPGQGLRLIYYSQIVNDFQKGDIAEGYSVSREKKESFPLTVTSAQKNPTAFYLCASYAGGTNQPQHFGDGTRLSIL.

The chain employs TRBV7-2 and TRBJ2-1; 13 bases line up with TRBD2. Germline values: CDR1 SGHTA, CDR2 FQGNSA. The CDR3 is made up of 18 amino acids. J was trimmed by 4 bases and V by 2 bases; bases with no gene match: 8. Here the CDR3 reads CASSLPLLAGGGYNEQFF. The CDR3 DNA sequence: TGTGCCAGCAGCTTACCCCTACTAGCGGGAGGGGGATACAATGAGCAGTTCTTC. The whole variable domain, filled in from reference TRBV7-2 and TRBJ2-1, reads GAGVSQSPSNKVTEKGKDVELRCDPISGHTALYWYRQSLGQGLEFLIYFQGNSAPDKSGLPSDRFSAERTGGSVSTLTIQRTQQEDSAVYLCASSLPLLAGGGYNEQFFGPGTRLTVL.

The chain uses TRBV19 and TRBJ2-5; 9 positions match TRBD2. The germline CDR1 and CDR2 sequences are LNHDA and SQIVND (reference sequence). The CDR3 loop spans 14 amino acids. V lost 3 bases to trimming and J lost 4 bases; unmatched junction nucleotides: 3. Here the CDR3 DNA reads TGTGCCAGTAGTATCGCGGGAGGGACAGAGACCCAGTACTTC. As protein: CASSIAGGTETQYF.

The DNA for the CDR3 is TGTGCCAGCAGTGGCGGGACAGTTAGTTACACCTTC. Amino acid sequence: CASSGGTVSYTF. The chain joins TRBV2 to TRBJ1-2; TRBD1 matches at 7 bases. The length of the CDR3 is 12 residues. Germline assignment: CDR1 SNHLY and CDR2 FYNNEI. Unmatched junction bases numbered 7, after V lost 4 bases and J lost 11 bases. Full variable domain (missing parts from reference TRBV2 and TRBJ1-2): EPEVTQTPSHQVTQMGQEVILRCVPISNHLYFYWYRQILGQKVEFLVSFYNNEISEKSEIFDDQFSVERPDGSNFTLKIRSTKLEDSAMYFCASSGGTVSYTFGSGTRLTVV.